This T cell receptor (beta chain) was identified in a study of Ad26.COV2.S vaccination and SARS-CoV-2 variants. TCRdb keeps only in-frame clones here, not all; method: immunoSEQ multiplex PCR. Of 300,000 to 350,000 clones detected, 86% appear once; the ten largest clones hold about 10%. The treatment: roughly 19 received Ad26.COV2.S at low or high dose, single or two shots; about 5 received placebo; per-sample allocation not given. Specimens were obtained on day 63 following the first vaccine or placebo injection. Boston supplied an adult donor aged 18-55 years. The input for sequencing was peripheral blood, taken in a trial of Ad26.COV2.S vaccine versus placebo. This sequence was found in a person between 18 and 59 years old who received the Ad26.COV2.S COVID-19 vaccine or a placebo.

CDR3 sequence (DNA): TGTGCCACCAAGGAGCAGGAGAACACTGAAGCTTTCTTT. It codes for CATKEQENTEAFF. J is TRBJ1-1 and V is TRBV24-1; D is unresolved. The germline CDR1 and CDR2 sequences are KGHDR and SFDVKD. V lost 8 bases to trimming and J lost 1 base, with 10 bases between them. The length of the CDR3 is 13 residues.